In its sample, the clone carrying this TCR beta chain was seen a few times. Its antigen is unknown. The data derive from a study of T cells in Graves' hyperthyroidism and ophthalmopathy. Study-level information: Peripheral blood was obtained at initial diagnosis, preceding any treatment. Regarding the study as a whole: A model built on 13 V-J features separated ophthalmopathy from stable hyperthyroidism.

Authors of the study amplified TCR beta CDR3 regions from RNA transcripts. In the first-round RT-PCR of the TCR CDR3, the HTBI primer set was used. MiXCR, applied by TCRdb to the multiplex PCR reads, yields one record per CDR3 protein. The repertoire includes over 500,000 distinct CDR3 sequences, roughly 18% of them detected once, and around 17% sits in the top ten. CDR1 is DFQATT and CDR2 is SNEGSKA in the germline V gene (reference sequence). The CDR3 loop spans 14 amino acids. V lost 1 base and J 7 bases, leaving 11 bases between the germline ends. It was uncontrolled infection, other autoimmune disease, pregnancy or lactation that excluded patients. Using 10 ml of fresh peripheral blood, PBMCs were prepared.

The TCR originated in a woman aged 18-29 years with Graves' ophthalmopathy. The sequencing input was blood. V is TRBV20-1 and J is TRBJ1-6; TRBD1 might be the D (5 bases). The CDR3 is CSARAGGWNSPLHF. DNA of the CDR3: TGCAGTGCTAGAGCGGGGGGATGGAATTCACCCCTCCACTTT.